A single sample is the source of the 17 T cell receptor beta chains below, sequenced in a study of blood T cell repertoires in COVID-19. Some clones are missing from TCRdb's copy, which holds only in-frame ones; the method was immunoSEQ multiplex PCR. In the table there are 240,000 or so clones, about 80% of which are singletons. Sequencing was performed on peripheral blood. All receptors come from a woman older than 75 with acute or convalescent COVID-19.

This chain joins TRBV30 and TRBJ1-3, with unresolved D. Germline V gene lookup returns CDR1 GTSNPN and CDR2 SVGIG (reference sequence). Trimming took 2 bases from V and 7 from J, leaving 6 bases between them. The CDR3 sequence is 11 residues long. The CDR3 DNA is TGTGCCTGGAGTCCTGAGAACACCATATATTTT. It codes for CAWSPENTIYF.

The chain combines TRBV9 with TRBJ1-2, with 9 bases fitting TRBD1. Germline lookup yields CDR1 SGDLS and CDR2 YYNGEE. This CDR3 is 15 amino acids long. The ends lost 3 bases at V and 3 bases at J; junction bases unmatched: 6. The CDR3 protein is CASSARTGEDYGYTF. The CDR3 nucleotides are TGTGCCAGCAGCGCCCGGACAGGGGAGGACTATGGCTACACCTTC.

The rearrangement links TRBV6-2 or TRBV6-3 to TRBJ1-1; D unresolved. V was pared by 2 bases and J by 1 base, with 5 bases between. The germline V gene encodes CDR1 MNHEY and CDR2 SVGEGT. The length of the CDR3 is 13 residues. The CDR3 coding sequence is TGTGCCAGCAGTTACCTCAGGAACACTGAAGCTTTCTTT. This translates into CASSYLRNTEAFF.

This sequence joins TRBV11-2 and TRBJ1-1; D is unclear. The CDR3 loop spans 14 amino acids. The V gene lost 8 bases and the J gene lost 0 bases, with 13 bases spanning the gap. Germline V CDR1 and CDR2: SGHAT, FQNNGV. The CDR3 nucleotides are TGTGCCAGCCAACGGGTCGAGATGAACACTGAAGCTTTCTTT. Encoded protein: CASQRVEMNTEAFF.

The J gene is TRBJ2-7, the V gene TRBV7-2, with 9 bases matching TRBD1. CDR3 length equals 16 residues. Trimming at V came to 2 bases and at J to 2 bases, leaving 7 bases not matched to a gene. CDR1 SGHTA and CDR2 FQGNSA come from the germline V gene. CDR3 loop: CASSLSPGQGPYEQYF. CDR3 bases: TGTGCCAGCAGCTTATCTCCGGGACAGGGCCCCTACGAGCAGTACTTC. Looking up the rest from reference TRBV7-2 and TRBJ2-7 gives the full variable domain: GAGVSQSPSNKVTEKGKDVELRCDPISGHTALYWYRQSLGQGLEFLIYFQGNSAPDKSGLPSDRFSAERTGGSVSTLTIQRTQQEDSAVYLCASSLSPGQGPYEQYFGPGTRLTVT.

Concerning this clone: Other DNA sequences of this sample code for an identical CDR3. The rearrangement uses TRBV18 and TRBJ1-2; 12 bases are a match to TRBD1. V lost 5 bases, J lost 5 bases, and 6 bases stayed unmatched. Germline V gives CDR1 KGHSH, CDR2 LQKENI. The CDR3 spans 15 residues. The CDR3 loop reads CASSSGGQGAYGYTF. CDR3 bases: TGTGCCAGCTCATCCGGGGGACAGGGGGCTTATGGCTACACCTTC.

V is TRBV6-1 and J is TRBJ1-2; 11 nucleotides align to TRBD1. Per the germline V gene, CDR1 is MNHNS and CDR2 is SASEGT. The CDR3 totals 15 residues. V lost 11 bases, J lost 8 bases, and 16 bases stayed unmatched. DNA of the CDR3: TGTGCCGTCTCTTCTCCGGGGACAGGGGGACAGGGCTACACCTTC. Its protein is CAVSSPGTGGQGYTF.

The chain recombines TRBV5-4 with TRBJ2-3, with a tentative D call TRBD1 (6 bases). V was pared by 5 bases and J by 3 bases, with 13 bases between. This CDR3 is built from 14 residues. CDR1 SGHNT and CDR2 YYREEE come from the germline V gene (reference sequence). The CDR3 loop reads CASSPAQGTDTQYF. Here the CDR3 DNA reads TGTGCCAGCAGTCCAGCGCAGGGGACAGATACGCAGTATTTT.

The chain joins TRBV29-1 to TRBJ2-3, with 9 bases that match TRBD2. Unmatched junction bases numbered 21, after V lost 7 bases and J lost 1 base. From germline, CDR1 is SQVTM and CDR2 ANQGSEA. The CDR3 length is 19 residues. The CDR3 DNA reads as TGCAGCGCCGAGGGTGCGGGGCTAGCGGGGCCCCCAGGCACAGATACGCAGTATTTT. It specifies CSAEGAGLAGPPGTDTQYF.

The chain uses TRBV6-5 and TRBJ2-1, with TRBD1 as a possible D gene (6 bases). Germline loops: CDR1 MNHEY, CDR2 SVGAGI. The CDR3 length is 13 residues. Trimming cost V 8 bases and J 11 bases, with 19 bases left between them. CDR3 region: CASAALFGTQQFF. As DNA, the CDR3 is TGTGCCAGCGCGGCGCTGTTCGGGACACAGCAGTTCTTC.

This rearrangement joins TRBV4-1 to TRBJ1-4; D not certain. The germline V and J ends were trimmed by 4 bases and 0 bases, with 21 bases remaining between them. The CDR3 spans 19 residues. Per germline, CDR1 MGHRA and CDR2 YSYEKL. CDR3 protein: CASSRGPLSHFTTNEKLFF. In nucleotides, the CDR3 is TGCGCCAGCAGCCGAGGTCCACTGTCCCATTTTACAACTAATGAAAAACTGTTTTTT.

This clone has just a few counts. The CDR3 sequence: CASSIGGAAVDEQFF. The DNA for the CDR3 is TGTGCCAGCAGTATCGGGGGGGCCGCGGTGGATGAGCAGTTCTTC. The V and J genes are TRBV6-5 and TRBJ2-1; 8 bases agree with TRBD2. The V and J ends lost 5 bases and 8 bases, in that order; junction bases with no gene match: 11. The CDR3 is 15 residues long. Germline CDR1 and CDR2: MNHEY and SVGAGI.

The chain's CDR3 is CASSLRGVEQFF. CDR3 coding DNA: TGTGCCAGCAGTTTGCGGGGAGTTGAGCAGTTCTTC. The chain combines TRBV12-3 or TRBV12-4 with TRBJ2-1, with TRBD2 as a possible D gene (6 bases). The CDR3 covers 12 residues. The ends were cut back, 3 bases at V and 9 bases at J, with 9 bases in the middle.

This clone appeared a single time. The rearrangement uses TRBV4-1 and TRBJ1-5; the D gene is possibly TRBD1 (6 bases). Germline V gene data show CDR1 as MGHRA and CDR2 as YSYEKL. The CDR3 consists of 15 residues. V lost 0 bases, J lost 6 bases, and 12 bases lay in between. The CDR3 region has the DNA TGCGCCAGCAGCCAAGATGACAGGTGGTCTCAGCCCCAGCATTTT. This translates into CASSQDDRWSQPQHF.

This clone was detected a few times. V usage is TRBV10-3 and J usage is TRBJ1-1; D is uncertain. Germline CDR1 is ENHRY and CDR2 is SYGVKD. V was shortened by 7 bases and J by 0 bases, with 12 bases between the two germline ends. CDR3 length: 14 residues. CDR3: CAITKTSMNTEAFF. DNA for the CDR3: TGTGCCATCACCAAGACAAGCATGAACACTGAAGCTTTCTTT.

The CDR3 bases are TGTGCCAGCAGCCAAGATCCTCGCGGCACAGATACGCAGTATTTT. It specifies CASSQDPRGTDTQYF. J is TRBJ2-3 and V is TRBV4-2; D gene uncertain. Germline values: CDR1 LGHNA, CDR2 YNFKEQ. Trimming shortened V by 0 bases and J by 1 base, and 8 bases separated the two germline ends. The CDR3 loop spans 15 amino acids.

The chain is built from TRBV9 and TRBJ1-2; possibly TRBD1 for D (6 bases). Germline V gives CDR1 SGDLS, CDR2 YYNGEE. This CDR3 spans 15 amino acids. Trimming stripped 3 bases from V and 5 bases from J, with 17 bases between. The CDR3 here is CASSGWGPGEYGYTF. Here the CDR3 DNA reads TGTGCCAGCAGCGGATGGGGGCCCGGGGAATATGGCTACACCTTC.